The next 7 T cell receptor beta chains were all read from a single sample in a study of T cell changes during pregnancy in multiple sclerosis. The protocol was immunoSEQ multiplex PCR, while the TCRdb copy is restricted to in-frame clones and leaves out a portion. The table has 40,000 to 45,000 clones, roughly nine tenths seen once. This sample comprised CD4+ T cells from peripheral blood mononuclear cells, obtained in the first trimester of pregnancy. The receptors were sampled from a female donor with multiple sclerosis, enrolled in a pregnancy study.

CDR3 region: CASSAMGRGYEQYF. In DNA, the CDR3 is TGTGCCAGCAGTGCGATGGGCAGGGGCTACGAGCAGTACTTC. The V call is TRBV7-2, the J call TRBJ2-7, with TRBD1 as a possible D gene (6 bases). V was shortened by 6 bases and J by 3 bases, with 15 bases between the two germline ends. Germline V gene data show CDR1 as SGHTA and CDR2 as FQGNSA. The CDR3 contains 14 residues.

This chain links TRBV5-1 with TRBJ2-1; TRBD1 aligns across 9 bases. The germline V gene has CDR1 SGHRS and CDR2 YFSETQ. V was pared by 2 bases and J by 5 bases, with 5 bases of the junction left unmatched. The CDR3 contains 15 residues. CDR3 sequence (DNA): TGCGCCAGCAGCTTTCCGGGACAGGGCCACAATGAGCAGTTCTTC. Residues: CASSFPGQGHNEQFF.

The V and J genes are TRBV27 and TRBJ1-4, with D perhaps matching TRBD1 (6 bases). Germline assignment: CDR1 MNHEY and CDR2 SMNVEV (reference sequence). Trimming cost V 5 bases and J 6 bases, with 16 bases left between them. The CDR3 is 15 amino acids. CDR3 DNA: TGTGCCAGCAGTCGTACGACAGGACTGTATGAAAAACTGTTTTTT. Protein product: CASSRTTGLYEKLFF.

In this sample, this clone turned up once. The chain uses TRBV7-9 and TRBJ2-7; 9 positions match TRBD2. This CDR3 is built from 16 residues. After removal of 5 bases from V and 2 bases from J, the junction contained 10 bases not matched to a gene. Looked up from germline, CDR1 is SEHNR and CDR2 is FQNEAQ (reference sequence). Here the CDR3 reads CASSHHKTSGPYEQYF. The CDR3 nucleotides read TGTGCCAGCAGCCACCACAAGACTAGCGGTCCCTACGAGCAGTACTTC. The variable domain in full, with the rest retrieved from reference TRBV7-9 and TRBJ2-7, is DTGVSQNPRHKITKRGQNVTFRCDPISEHNRLYWYRQTLGQGPEFLTYFQNEAQLEKSRLLSDRFSAERPKGSFSTLEIQRTEQGDSAMYLCASSHHKTSGPYEQYFGPGTRLTVT.

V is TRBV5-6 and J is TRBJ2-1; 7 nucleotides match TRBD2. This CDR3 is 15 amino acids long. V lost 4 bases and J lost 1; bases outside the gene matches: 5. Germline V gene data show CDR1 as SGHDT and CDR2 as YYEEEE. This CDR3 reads CASSNRLASYNEQFF. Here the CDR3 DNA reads TGTGCCAGCAGCAACAGACTAGCTTCCTACAATGAGCAGTTCTTC.

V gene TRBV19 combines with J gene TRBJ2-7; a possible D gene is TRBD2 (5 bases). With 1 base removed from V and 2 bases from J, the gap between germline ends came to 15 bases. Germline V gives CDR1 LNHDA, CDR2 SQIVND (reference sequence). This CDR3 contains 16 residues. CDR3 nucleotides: TGTGCCAGTAGTATAGTCGCTTGGAGGCCCCCCTACGAGCAGTACTTC. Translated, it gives CASSIVAWRPPYEQYF.

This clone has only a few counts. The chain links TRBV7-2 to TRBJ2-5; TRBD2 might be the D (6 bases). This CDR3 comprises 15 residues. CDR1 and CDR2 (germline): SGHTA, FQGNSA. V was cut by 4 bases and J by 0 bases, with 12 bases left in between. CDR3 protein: CASSSRTSNQETQYF. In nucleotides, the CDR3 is TGTGCCAGCAGCTCCAGAACTAGCAACCAAGAGACCCAGTACTTC.